This T cell receptor beta chain derives from a study of T cells in Graves' hyperthyroidism and ophthalmopathy (dated by TCRdb to between 2018 and 2021). Background for the entire study: Peripheral blood was collected at initial diagnosis, before any treatment. After blood sampling, hyperthyroidism patients were treated with methimazole at a starting dose of 30 mg daily, and ophthalmopathy patients were treated with high-dose intravenous methylprednisolone. Thyroid tissue and blood T-cell repertoires from about six Graves' hyperthyroidism patients were also compared in the study. The paper describes TCR Vbeta CDR3 sequencing of more than 120 peripheral blood samples, made up of 40 to 45 ophthalmopathy patients, roughly 75 hyperthyroidism patients and some 17 progressor patients. To identify distinguishing TCR V-J signatures, a discovery cohort of around 100 patients was used, comprising some 45 with Graves' ophthalmopathy and around 57 with stable Graves' hyperthyroidism. The 100 or so discovery patients were divided at random into training and test sets in a 7:3 ratio. Prospective prediction of ophthalmopathy was tested in an independent validation cohort consisting of 18 to 20 hyperthyroidism patients and around 16 patients who later progressed to ophthalmopathy.

This clonotype was recorded many times. This receptor's antigen is unknown. No base quality values were provided; no much bigger clone lies one nucleotide off. For CDR1 and CDR2, the germline V gene (reference sequence) lists LGHDT and YNNKEL. Reading from cysteine to phenylalanine, the CDR3 counts 17 amino acids. Just CDR3 DNA is preserved here, 51 bases in frame from base 1. Trimming takes 7 bases from V and 2 bases from J, and the germline ends sit 20 bases apart. TCR beta CDR3 regions were amplified from RNA transcripts. A first-round RT-PCR of the TCR CDR3 used the HTBI primer set with the Qiagen OneStep RT-PCR kit. Libraries were constructed in a second round of multiplex PCR, after which size selection and purification were performed. Sequencing of the libraries was done on an Illumina HiSeq2000 using paired-end 100 bp reads. Regarding the original processing steps: SOAPnuke was used to process the raw data, removing reads that contained adapters or uncalled bases, had a mean Phred below 15, or lacked an exact match to the constant primer or identifier. High-quality paired reads were merged using COPE v1.2.5, and each unique nucleotide sequence was defined as a clonotype. MiTCR v1.1 was used to align clonotypes to the IMGT TRBV, TRBD and TRBJ reference segments. Analysis was restricted to V-J combinations with a frequency above 0.0001, which covered about 99% of repertoires. A TCS score was defined as the ratio between F50 (clonal expansion) and ExV (chaos), using BLOSUM62-based TCRdist between CDR3 peptides within each V-J. Welch's t-statistics and random forest reduced around 510 V-J features to around 14, which were used in a naive Bayes classifier (R e1071). The raw public data were reprocessed by TCRdb itself: fastp quality trimming at Q25, MiXCR clonotype calling, in-frame beta chains only. Each CDR3 protein gets just one entry, which takes the most common genes and DNA from the rows behind it. TCRdb, not the authors, supplied the V and J calls. The sample table contains approximately 330,000 distinct CDR3 sequences; only one count was recorded for approximately 14% of them. Approximately 35% of the sample goes to the ten largest clones.

What the study reported, not specific to this receptor: In validation, the model predicted progression to ophthalmopathy with approximately 71% sensitivity and roughly 72% specificity, a median of approximately 6.7 months before onset. No statistical method was used to fix the sample size in advance, and group allocation was not hidden from the investigators. Most expanded thyroid clonotypes (frequency above 0.001) were also detected in blood, a finding suggesting that blood repertoires may reflect thyroid immune responses. A model built on a 13 V-J signature distinguished ophthalmopathy from stable hyperthyroidism, reaching about 88% sensitivity and around 81% specificity in cross-validation and 80%/75% in testing.

Ophthalmopathy patients had moderately to severely active disease, with a Clinical Activity Score of 3 or more, a NOSPECS grade of 4 or more, and a disease duration of less than 3 months. Patients with uncontrolled infections, other autoimmune diseases, pregnancy or lactation were excluded. Diagnoses were established on the basis of clinical symptoms, serum thyroxine and TRAb, thyroid ultrasound, and orbital computed tomography. Ficoll-Paque density gradient centrifugation was used to isolate PBMCs from about 10 ml of fresh peripheral blood. Trizol reagent was used to extract total RNA, and RNA quality was then checked on an Agilent 2100 Bioanalyzer.

The source of this sequence is a woman in her 40s with Graves' ophthalmopathy. The chain links TRBV3-1 with TRBJ1-4, and the D gene may be TRBD1, 5 bases matching. The sequenced material came from blood. The CDR3 region reads CASIRTLPKGTNEKLFF. In nucleotides, the sequence is TGTGCCAGCATCAGGACACTCCCCAAAGGGACTAATGAAAAACTGTTTTTT.